This TCR beta chain was recorded in a study of spatial heterogeneity in lung cancer. Study-level background: Among detected sequences, beta-chain ones consistently exceeded alpha-chain ones in number. Study outcomes and limitations: Ubiquitous, expanded tumor-derived TCRs were more frequently observed in blood at resection than at follow-up.

Unique molecular identifiers tagged every individual TCR cDNA molecule. TCRdb passed the 5' RACE reads through MiXCR, listing each CDR3 protein once. There are tens of thousands of distinct CDR3 sequences in the sample; around 4.5% occur only once, and roughly 36% lies in the top ten. This clonotype showed up many times. Its specificity is unknown. From germline, CDR1 is KGHSH and CDR2 LQKENI. Losses at the gene ends were 0 bases for V and 4 bases for J; bases not matched to a gene: 4. This CDR3 is built from 15 residues. Time point reported: sample taken at primary tumor resection. Tumor, nontumor lung or frozen PBMC supplied whole RNA, sequenced without sorting. More than 70 TRACERx patients with early, untreated non-small cell lung cancer donated samples.

The chain recombines TRBV18 with TRBJ2-3; 7 positions match TRBD1. The receptor was derived from a male donor with early-stage non-small cell lung cancer. Specimen: PBMCs, collected at surgery. The CDR3 sequence: CASSPPGTAPDTQYF. CDR3 DNA sequence: TGTGCCAGCTCACCACCCGGGACAGCCCCAGATACGCAGTATTTT.